One and the same sample provided the 30 T cell receptor beta chains below, sequenced in a study of T cell responses to AZD1222 COVID-19 vaccine. Here immunoSEQ multiplex PCR was the method, and the copy in TCRdb shows in-frame clones only, minus some. The sample includes around 92,000 clones, 86% of them seen just once. The sample was peripheral blood, taken on day 0 of AZD1222 vaccination. The receptor set was obtained from an adult in good health.

J is TRBJ2-2 and V is TRBV7-6, with a weak D call TRBD2 (5 bases). The CDR3 is 15 amino acids. V shed 10 bases and J shed 4 bases, with 19 bases lying between them. CDR1 SGHVS and CDR2 FNYEAQ come from the germline V gene. DNA of the CDR3: TGTGCCAACTCTTGTGAGGGCGTTGGCACCGGGGAGCTGTTTTTT. Translating it yields CANSCEGVGTGELFF.

This clone was recorded only once. The V call is TRBV10-3, the J call TRBJ2-7; 7 bases are shared with TRBD2. The V segment lost 11 bases and the J segment 0 bases; nucleotides outside the gene matches: 10. Per germline, CDR1 ENHRY and CDR2 SYGVKD. The CDR3 spans 14 residues. CDR3: CAALSGDYSYEQYF. CDR3 DNA: TGTGCCGCCCTATCGGGGGACTACTCCTACGAGCAGTACTTC.

This chain connects TRBV5-1 to TRBJ2-7; tentative D call: TRBD1 (6 bases). This CDR3 has 14 amino acids. V was pared by 4 bases and J by 0 bases, with 11 bases between. Germline V gene lookup returns CDR1 SGHRS and CDR2 YFSETQ. The CDR3 DNA sequence: TGCGCCAGCAGCCCGTGGACAGTCTCCTACGAGCAGTACTTC. Translation gives CASSPWTVSYEQYF.

This chain links TRBV6-5 with TRBJ2-1, with 8 bases fitting TRBD2. Germline CDR1 reads MNHEY; CDR2 reads SVGAGI. The V segment lost 6 bases and the J segment 2 bases; nucleotides outside the gene matches: 0. This CDR3 has 13 amino acids. DNA for the CDR3: TGTGCCAGCAGGACTAGCGCCTACAATGAGCAGTTCTTC. Protein: CASRTSAYNEQFF.

The chain links TRBV28 to TRBJ1-5, with TRBD1 matching 7 bases. CDR3 length: 15 residues. Germline trimming cut 3 bases from V and 2 bases from J; bases unmatched to any gene: 4. The germline V gene has CDR1 MDHEN and CDR2 SYDVKM. In nucleotides, the CDR3 is TGTGCCAGCAGTTTCCCCGACAGGGGCAATCAGCCCCAGCATTTT. Translation gives CASSFPDRGNQPQHF. The entire variable domain, with the rest obtained from reference TRBV28 and TRBJ1-5, is as follows: DVKVTQSSRYLVKRTGEKVFLECVQDMDHENMFWYRQDPGLGLRLIYFSYDVKMKEKGDIPEGYSVSREKKERFSLILESASTNQTSMYLCASSFPDRGNQPQHFGDGTRLSIL.

This rearrangement joins TRBV7-2 to TRBJ2-1, with D uncertain. Trimming took off 5 bases at V and 5 bases at J, with 13 bases between the two ends. Germline-derived CDR1 and CDR2 are SGHTA and FQGNSA. The CDR3 contains 14 residues. CDR3 region: CASSPRAFDNEQFF. As DNA, the CDR3 is TGTGCCAGCAGCCCCCGAGCGTTCGACAATGAGCAGTTCTTC.

The chain carries TRBV10-1 and TRBJ2-3, with 7 bases that match TRBD2. The CDR3 spans 14 residues. V shed 5 bases and J 0 bases; nucleotides not matched to a gene: 2. The germline V gene has CDR1 WNHNN and CDR2 SYGVQD (reference sequence). CDR3: CASSWGGSTDTQYF. CDR3 DNA sequence: TGCGCCAGCAGTTGGGGGGGGAGCACAGATACGCAGTATTTT.

The J gene is TRBJ2-1, the V gene TRBV5-8, with 8 bases that match TRBD2. V shed 5 bases and J 2 bases; nucleotides not matched to a gene: 6. The CDR3 has 15 amino acids. CDR1 is SGHTS and CDR2 is YDEGEE in the germline V gene. The CDR3 bases are TGTGCCAGCAGTCTAACGACTAGCGCCTACAATGAGCAGTTCTTC. Amino acid sequence: CASSLTTSAYNEQFF.

The chain couples TRBV19 to TRBJ2-7; D ambiguous. CDR1 and CDR2 from the germline V gene are LNHDA and SQIVND (reference sequence). The CDR3 is 14 amino acids. V shed 9 bases and J shed 0 bases, with 15 bases lying between them. CDR3: CASTPSKSSYEQYF. For the CDR3, the DNA is TGTGCCAGCACACCGTCGAAAAGCTCCTACGAGCAGTACTTC.

The rearrangement uses TRBV2 and TRBJ1-1; the D gene is possibly TRBD1 (6 bases). The CDR3 consists of 13 residues. V was shortened by 6 bases and J by 1 base, with 9 bases between the two germline ends. Germline assignment: CDR1 SNHLY and CDR2 FYNNEI. CDR3 residues: CASRRTENTEAFF. The CDR3 DNA follows: TGTGCCAGCAGGAGGACAGAGAACACTGAAGCTTTCTTT. The full variable domain, completed using reference TRBV2 and TRBJ1-1, is EPEVTQTPSHQVTQMGQEVILRCVPISNHLYFYWYRQILGQKVEFLVSFYNNEISEKSEIFDDQFSVERPDGSNFTLKIRSTKLEDSAMYFCASRRTENTEAFFGQGTRLTVV.

This chain uses TRBV27 with TRBJ1-3; unclear D gene. The V gene lost 7 bases and the J gene lost 3 bases, with 10 bases spanning the gap. This CDR3 has 13 residues. Germline V lookup: CDR1 MNHEY, CDR2 SMNVEV (reference sequence). The CDR3 bases are TGTGCCAGCACCCCACTCCATGGAAACACCATATATTTT. It codes for CASTPLHGNTIYF.

This sequence joins TRBV7-9 and TRBJ1-2, with D tentatively TRBD1 (5 bases). Germline lookup yields CDR1 SEHNR and CDR2 FQNEAQ (reference sequence). V dropped 1 base and J dropped 4 bases, with 10 bases sitting between them. CDR3 length: 14 amino acids. CDR3 protein: CASSLGQGLYGYTF. The CDR3 DNA reads as TGTGCCAGCAGCTTAGGGCAGGGACTCTATGGCTACACCTTC.

Note on this clone: The sample holds other DNA sequences that translate to the same CDR3. The rearrangement links TRBV5-1 to TRBJ2-5; D is unresolved. CDR3 length: 11 residues. V gave up 4 bases and J gave up 2 bases, with 3 bases separating them. Germline lookup yields CDR1 SGHRS and CDR2 YFSETQ. The CDR3 bases are TGCGCCAGCAGCCTGCAAGAGACCCAGTACTTC. As protein: CASSLQETQYF.

This clone was picked up a small number of times. This chain connects TRBV27 to TRBJ2-1; 12 nucleotides match TRBD2. The CDR3 is 16 amino acids. Unmatched junction bases numbered 12, after V lost 0 bases and J lost 15 bases. The V gene's germline CDR1 is MNHEY and CDR2 SMNVEV (reference sequence). Written as DNA, the CDR3 is TGTGCCAGCAGTTTATCGCTAGCGGGAGGGCCTATGCGTATGTTCTTC. As protein: CASSLSLAGGPMRMFF.

The J gene is TRBJ1-2, the V gene TRBV6-5; D remains ambiguous. Trimming took 0 bases from V and 1 from J, leaving 9 bases between them. The V gene's germline CDR1 is MNHEY and CDR2 SVGAGI. This CDR3 is 15 amino acids long. DNA of the CDR3: TGTGCCAGCAGTTACTCGAGCCAGCATAACTATGGCTACACCTTC. Translated, it gives CASSYSSQHNYGYTF.

The gene calls are TRBV19 and TRBJ1-3; 7 bases agree with TRBD1. Trimming at V came to 4 bases and at J to 0 bases, leaving 3 bases not matched to a gene. The CDR3 totals 15 residues. The germline V gene has CDR1 LNHDA and CDR2 SQIVND (reference sequence). CDR3 region: CASSKTGSSGNTIYF. Here the CDR3 DNA reads TGTGCCAGTAGTAAGACAGGGAGCTCTGGAAACACCATATATTTT.

Only one count was recorded for this clone. The chain recombines TRBV7-2 with TRBJ2-7; either TRBD1 or TRBD2 may fit D (5 bases each). The V and J ends lost 2 bases and 4 bases respectively, with 12 bases between them. CDR3 size: 14 residues. The germline V gene has CDR1 SGHTA and CDR2 FQGNSA. Written as DNA, the CDR3 is TGTGCCAGCAGCTTACCGGGACCCCATTACGAGCAGTACTTC. It specifies CASSLPGPHYEQYF.

The gene calls are TRBV5-4 and TRBJ2-1; 7 bases are shared with TRBD1. The CDR3 sequence is 17 residues long. After removal of 2 bases from V and 1 base from J, the junction contained 9 bases not matched to a gene. Looked up from germline, CDR1 is SGHNT and CDR2 is YYREEE (reference sequence). CDR3 DNA: TGTGCCAGCAGCTTAGGGGGCGGACAGGCGTCCTACAATGAGCAGTTCTTC. This translates into CASSLGGGQASYNEQFF.

V gene TRBV6-5 combines with J gene TRBJ1-4; D remains unclear. The CDR3 loop spans 14 amino acids. The germline CDR1 and CDR2 sequences are MNHEY and SVGAGI. Trimming took off 3 bases at V and 0 bases at J, with 5 bases between the two ends. CDR3 DNA: TGTGCCAGCAGTTATGTAGCAACTAATGAAAAACTGTTTTTT. The encoded protein is CASSYVATNEKLFF.

The chain carries TRBV3-1 (or the pseudogene TRBV3-2) and TRBJ1-1, with 9 positions matching TRBD1. CDR1 is LGHDT and CDR2 is YNNKEL in the germline V gene (reference sequence). V trimming: 4 bases; J trimming: 4 bases; junction bases outside the gene matches: 4. This CDR3 comprises 14 residues. CDR3 sequence reads: CASSPGQGSTEAFF. The CDR3 nucleotides read TGTGCCAGCAGCCCAGGACAGGGGAGCACTGAAGCTTTCTTT.

This chain joins TRBV9 and TRBJ2-1; 8 positions agree with TRBD2. CDR1 and CDR2 from the germline V gene are SGDLS and YYNGEE. The CDR3 extends over 17 amino acids. V was clipped by 0 bases and J by 2 bases; unmatched bases: 7. For the CDR3, the DNA is TGTGCCAGCAGCGTAGTGGCTAGCGGGTTCCCCTACAATGAGCAGTTCTTC. This gives the protein CASSVVASGFPYNEQFF. The variable domain in full, completed from reference TRBV9 and TRBJ2-1, reads DSGVTQTPKHLITATGQRVTLRCSPRSGDLSVYWYQQSLDQGLQFLIQYYNGEERAKGNILERFSAQQFPDLHSELNLSSLELGDSALYFCASSVVASGFPYNEQFFGPGTRLTVL.

In its sample, this clone was seen a few times. V is TRBV2 and J is TRBJ1-1; D remains unclear. CDR1 is SNHLY, CDR2 FYNNEI, per germline. The CDR3 has 12 amino acids. Trimming shortened V by 6 bases and J by 2 bases, and 7 bases separated the two germline ends. CDR3 loop: CASRAGNTEAFF. In DNA form, the CDR3 reads TGTGCCAGCAGGGCTGGCAACACTGAAGCTTTCTTT.

This chain uses TRBV5-1 with TRBJ2-1; 10 nucleotides match TRBD1. The germline V gene has CDR1 SGHRS and CDR2 YFSETQ. V dropped 4 bases and J dropped 7; count of bases not matched to a gene: 20. This CDR3 spans 19 amino acids. The CDR3 DNA sequence: TGCGCCAGCAGCGCCCGGGGGACAGGGGTTGGCAGCGGGAGAAATGAGCAGTTCTTC. This encodes CASSARGTGVGSGRNEQFF.

The V call is TRBV7-3, the J call TRBJ2-7, with D tentatively TRBD2 (6 bases). The CDR3 sequence is 14 residues long. Germline lookup yields CDR1 SGHTA and CDR2 FQGTGA. Trimming left V 5 bases short and J 6 bases short, with 17 bases between. The CDR3 DNA reads TGTGCCAGCAGCCGCATGGGGACTGCCGCCGAGCAGTACTTC. Protein product: CASSRMGTAAEQYF.

This clone showed up just a few times. The genes are TRBV3-1 (or the pseudogene TRBV3-2) and TRBJ2-5, with a possible D match to TRBD1 (5 bases). V was clipped by 4 bases and J by 4 bases, with 10 bases between them. CDR3 size: 13 residues. CDR1 is LGHDT, CDR2 YNNKEL, per germline (reference sequence). The CDR3 loop is CASSLDRGETQYF. The CDR3 DNA reads TGTGCCAGCAGCCTCGATAGGGGAGAGACCCAGTACTTC.

The CDR3 coding sequence is TGCGCCAGCAGCGCCGGAGGCGGGAGCTCTGGGGCCAACGTCCTGACTTTC. This gives the protein CASSAGGGSSGANVLTF. The chain combines TRBV5-1 with TRBJ2-6; 7 bases align to TRBD2. Trimming removed 4 bases from V and 0 bases from J; junction bases left unmatched: 7. This CDR3 has 17 residues. The germline CDR1 and CDR2 sequences are SGHRS and YFSETQ.

This clone was observed a few times. The chain recombines TRBV27 with TRBJ2-3, with 9 bases identical to TRBD2. CDR3 size: 21 residues. V lost 8 bases and J lost 1; bases outside the gene matches: 25. CDR1 and CDR2 (germline): MNHEY, SMNVEV (reference sequence). The CDR3 sequence: CASRWLVRGAGGRKGTDTQYF. The CDR3, as DNA: TGTGCCAGCCGTTGGCTTGTTCGGGGAGCGGGAGGTCGTAAGGGCACAGATACGCAGTATTTT.

The V and J genes are TRBV4-1 and TRBJ1-1; D is possibly TRBD1 (6 bases). CDR3 length equals 16 residues. The germline V and J ends were trimmed by 2 bases and 1 base, with 14 bases remaining between them. The V gene's germline CDR1 is MGHRA and CDR2 YSYEKL. Here the CDR3 reads CASSQKSTGKNTEAFF. In DNA form, the CDR3 reads TGCGCCAGCAGCCAAAAGTCCACAGGGAAGAACACTGAAGCTTTCTTT.

The chain recombines TRBV7-2 with TRBJ1-1; TRBD1 matches at 9 bases. With V trimmed by 2 bases and J by 0 bases, 4 bases remained unmatched. This CDR3 has 16 amino acids. Germline CDR1 SGHTA, CDR2 FQGNSA. The CDR3 region is CASSLFGTGLNTEAFF. The CDR3 coding sequence is TGTGCCAGCAGCTTATTCGGGACAGGGTTGAACACTGAAGCTTTCTTT. The variable domain in full, with the rest retrieved from reference TRBV7-2 and TRBJ1-1, is GAGVSQSPSNKVTEKGKDVELRCDPISGHTALYWYRQSLGQGLEFLIYFQGNSAPDKSGLPSDRFSAERTGGSVSTLTIQRTQQEDSAVYLCASSLFGTGLNTEAFFGQGTRLTVV.

The chain carries TRBV6-5 and TRBJ1-1; D remains ambiguous. V was trimmed by 7 bases and J by 1 base, leaving 13 bases between them. Germline V gene data show CDR1 as MNHEY and CDR2 as SVGAGI. The CDR3 covers 14 residues. The CDR3 nucleotides are TGTGCCAGCACATGGCTTCTGGGGAACACTGAAGCTTTCTTT. Protein sequence: CASTWLLGNTEAFF.